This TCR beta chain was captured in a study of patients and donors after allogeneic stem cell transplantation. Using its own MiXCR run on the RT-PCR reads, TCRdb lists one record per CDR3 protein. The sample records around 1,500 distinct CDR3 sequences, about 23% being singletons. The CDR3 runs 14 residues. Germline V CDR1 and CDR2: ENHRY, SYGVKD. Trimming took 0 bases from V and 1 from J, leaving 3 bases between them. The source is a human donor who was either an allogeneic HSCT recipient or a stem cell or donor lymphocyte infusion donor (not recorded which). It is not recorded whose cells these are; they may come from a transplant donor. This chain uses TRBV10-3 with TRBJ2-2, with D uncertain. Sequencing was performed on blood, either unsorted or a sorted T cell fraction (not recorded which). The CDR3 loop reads CAISESGNTGELFF. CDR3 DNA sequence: TGTGCCATCAGTGAGTCGGGGAACACCGGGGAGCTGTTTTTT.